The 18 T cell receptor beta chains in this list originate from one sample, sequenced in a study of blood T cell repertoires in COVID-19. The data were produced by immunoSEQ multiplex PCR, yet TCRdb's version contains in-frame clones alone and is incomplete. Among a few hundred thousand clones listed, around nine tenths were seen once. Input material: PBMCs or T cells enriched from blood (not recorded which). These receptor sequences come from a woman aged 35 to 49 who had been exposed to COVID-19.

The chain is built from TRBV30 and TRBJ2-5; 7 positions match TRBD1. V dropped 2 bases and J dropped 4; count of bases not matched to a gene: 4. CDR3 size: 13 residues. Looked up from germline, CDR1 is GTSNPN and CDR2 is SVGIG (reference sequence). CDR3 coding DNA: TGTGCCTGGAGTCTACAGGGGAGAGAGACCCAGTACTTC. Translating gives CAWSLQGRETQYF. The full variable domain, with the rest looked up from reference TRBV30 and TRBJ2-5, is SQTIHQWPATLVQPVGSPLSLECTVEGTSNPNLYWYRQAAGRGLQLLFYSVGIGQISSEVPQNLSASRPQDRQFILSSKKLLLSDSGFYLCAWSLQGRETQYFGPGTRLLVL.

The J gene is TRBJ1-2, the V gene TRBV14; D is unresolved. Germline V gene sequence: CDR1 SGHDN, CDR2 FVKESK. The germline V and J ends were trimmed by 1 base and 6 bases, with 12 bases remaining between them. The CDR3 loop spans 14 amino acids. CDR3 nucleotides: TGTGCCAGCAGCCAAGTTCGTTCGAGAAATGGCTACACCTTC. It specifies CASSQVRSRNGYTF.

The chain links TRBV5-1 to TRBJ2-2; 7 nucleotides align to TRBD2. With V trimmed by 2 bases and J by 0 bases, 7 bases remained unmatched. This CDR3 comprises 17 residues. CDR1 and CDR2 from the germline V gene are SGHRS and YFSETQ. The CDR3 sequence: CASSFRSAGANTGELFF. The CDR3 coding sequence is TGCGCCAGCAGCTTTCGATCGGCGGGGGCGAACACCGGGGAGCTGTTTTTT.

The chain joins TRBV7-8 to TRBJ1-3; D perhaps matches TRBD1 (5 bases). The CDR3 is 20 amino acids. V dropped 2 bases and J dropped 0 bases, with 23 bases sitting between them. CDR1 and CDR2 (germline): SGHVS, FQNEAQ. CDR3 sequence reads: CASSLRGWRAEGSSGNTIYF. For the CDR3, the DNA is TGTGCCAGCAGCTTACGCGGGTGGAGGGCGGAGGGGAGCTCTGGAAACACCATATATTTT.

The V gene is TRBV19, the J gene TRBJ1-2; D gene unclear. Looked up from germline, CDR1 is LNHDA and CDR2 is SQIVND (reference sequence). Trimming stripped 6 bases from V and 4 bases from J, with 18 bases between. The length of the CDR3 is 15 residues. The CDR3 protein is CASSGRDPFGYGYTF. CDR3 coding DNA: TGTGCCAGTAGCGGCCGGGATCCTTTCGGCTATGGCTACACCTTC.

This rearrangement joins TRBV21-1 to TRBJ2-5; the DNA was not used to check the table's D call, TRBD1. TRBV21-1 is a pseudogene. The CDR3 extends over 22 amino acids. For the CDR3, the DNA is TGTGCCAGCAGCAAACTTCGGGGACAGGGGAGGTATTTCCTATGGTACCAAGAGACCCAGTACTTC. Translating gives CASSKLRGQGRYFLWYQETQYF.

This rearrangement joins TRBV18 to TRBJ1-1; 8 bases line up with TRBD1. Losses at the gene ends were 5 bases for V and 1 base for J; bases not matched to a gene: 9. Germline lookup yields CDR1 KGHSH and CDR2 LQKENI. The CDR3 has 16 amino acids. In nucleotides, the CDR3 is TGTGCCAGCTCATCCGGACAGGGACCCCCGAACACTGAAGCTTTCTTT. Translation: CASSSGQGPPNTEAFF.

The rearrangement uses TRBV7-4 and TRBJ1-2, with 7 bases matching TRBD1. Germline loops: CDR1 SGHVT, CDR2 SQSDAQ. The CDR3 spans 15 residues. With 5 bases clipped from V and 0 bases from J, the junction kept 6 bases outside the gene matches. CDR3 residues: CASSISGTANYGYTF. The CDR3 nucleotides are TGTGCCAGCAGCATCTCCGGGACAGCTAACTATGGCTACACCTTC.

This chain connects TRBV9 to TRBJ1-5, with a tentative D call TRBD1 (6 bases). Germline V gene data show CDR1 as SGDLS and CDR2 as YYNGEE. CDR3 length: 13 residues. V shed 7 bases and J shed 6 bases, with 14 bases lying between them. The CDR3 loop is CASGGVGGQPQHF. In DNA form, the CDR3 reads TGTGCCAGCGGTGGGGTAGGGGGTCAGCCCCAGCATTTT.

This chain joins TRBV4-3 and TRBJ1-1; 7 bases line up with TRBD1. Germline V gene lookup returns CDR1 LGHNA and CDR2 YSLEER. This CDR3 contains 16 residues. The V segment lost 3 bases and the J segment 0 bases; nucleotides outside the gene matches: 7. CDR3 nucleotide sequence: TGCGCCAGCAGCCAGGGGACAGCCTTCATGAACACTGAAGCTTTCTTT. Its translation: CASSQGTAFMNTEAFF.

This chain uses TRBV21-1 with TRBJ1-3; the listed D gene, TRBD1, was not tested against the DNA. TRBV21-1 is a known pseudogene. CDR3 length: 14 amino acids. The CDR3 here is CASSTGKTGNTIYF. The CDR3 DNA sequence: TGTGCCAGCAGCACAGGGAAGACTGGAAACACCATATATTTT.

The chain joins TRBV7-6 to TRBJ1-5; no definite D call. V was trimmed by 9 bases and J by 0 bases, leaving 27 bases between them. CDR3 size: 19 residues. Germline V lookup: CDR1 SGHVS, CDR2 FNYEAQ. CDR3: CARVMGGMLSANSNQPQHF. The CDR3 DNA sequence: TGTGCCAGGGTTATGGGAGGAATGTTATCCGCGAATAGCAATCAGCCCCAGCATTTT.

This clone occurred a few times. CDR3: CASSSNKGYTF. CDR3 DNA sequence: TGTGCCAGCAGTTCGAACAAAGGCTACACCTTC. The chain recombines TRBV28 with TRBJ1-2, with no clear D. This CDR3 contains 11 residues. With 4 bases removed from V and 8 bases from J, the gap between germline ends came to 8 bases. Germline assignment: CDR1 MDHEN and CDR2 SYDVKM.

This chain connects TRBV5-1 to TRBJ1-2; D ambiguous. This CDR3 is built from 19 residues. V lost 9 bases, J lost 0 bases, and 30 bases lay in between. Germline V gives CDR1 SGHRS, CDR2 YFSETQ. Here the CDR3 DNA reads TGCGCCACCTCACTGCTTCCGGACGCCCTACTAGGTTCTAACTATGGCTACACCTTC. Translation: CATSLLPDALLGSNYGYTF.

J is TRBJ2-5 and V is TRBV27; D remains unclear. The CDR3 contains 14 residues. The germline CDR1 and CDR2 sequences are MNHEY and SMNVEV (reference sequence). Trimming took off 0 bases at V and 2 bases at J, with 7 bases between the two ends. CDR3 DNA: TGTGCCAGCAGTTTATCGGCAGTTCAAGAGACCCAGTACTTC. Its translation: CASSLSAVQETQYF.

The chain combines TRBV30 with TRBJ1-1, with 7 bases fitting TRBD1. This CDR3 is built from 16 residues. Germline values: CDR1 GTSNPN, CDR2 SVGIG (reference sequence). Unmatched junction bases numbered 12, after V lost 3 bases and J lost 2 bases. CDR3 amino acids: CAWRGRTGTANTEAFF. The CDR3 DNA is TGTGCCTGGAGGGGACGAACCGGGACAGCCAACACTGAAGCTTTCTTT.

This clone was picked up a small number of times. The V call is TRBV5-6, the J call TRBJ1-1; a weak D match, TRBD1 (5 bases). This CDR3 is 15 amino acids long. From germline, CDR1 is SGHDT and CDR2 YYEEEE. The V gene lost 1 base and the J gene lost 2 bases, with 12 bases spanning the gap. The CDR3 here is CASSLRGGPNTEAFF. The DNA for the CDR3 is TGTGCCAGCAGCTTGCGGGGGGGACCAAACACTGAAGCTTTCTTT.

The V call is TRBV4-1, the J call TRBJ2-2, with 9 bases lining up with TRBD2. Trimming removed 1 base from V and 5 bases from J; junction bases left unmatched: 2. Per the germline V gene, CDR1 is MGHRA and CDR2 is YSYEKL. The CDR3 loop spans 15 amino acids. In DNA form, the CDR3 reads TGCGCCAGCAGCCAAGGCGGGGGGGTTACCGGGGAGCTGTTTTTT. Protein: CASSQGGGVTGELFF.